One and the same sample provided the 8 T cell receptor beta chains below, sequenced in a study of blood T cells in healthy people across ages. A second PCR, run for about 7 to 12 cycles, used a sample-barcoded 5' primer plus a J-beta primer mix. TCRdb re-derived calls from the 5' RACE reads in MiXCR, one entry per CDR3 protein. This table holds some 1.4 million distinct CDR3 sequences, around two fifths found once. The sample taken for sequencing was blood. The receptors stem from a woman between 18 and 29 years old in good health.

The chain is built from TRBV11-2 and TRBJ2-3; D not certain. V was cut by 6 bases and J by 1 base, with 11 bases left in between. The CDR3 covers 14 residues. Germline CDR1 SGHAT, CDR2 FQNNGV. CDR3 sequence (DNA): TGTGCCAGCAGGAACGACCCCGGCACAGATACGCAGTATTTT. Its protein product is CASRNDPGTDTQYF.

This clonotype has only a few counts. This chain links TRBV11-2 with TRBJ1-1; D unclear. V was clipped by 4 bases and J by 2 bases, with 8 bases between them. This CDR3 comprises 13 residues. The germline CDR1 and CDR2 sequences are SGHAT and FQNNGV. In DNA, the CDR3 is TGTGCCAGCAGCTCCCACCTAAACACTGAAGCTTTCTTT. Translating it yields CASSSHLNTEAFF.

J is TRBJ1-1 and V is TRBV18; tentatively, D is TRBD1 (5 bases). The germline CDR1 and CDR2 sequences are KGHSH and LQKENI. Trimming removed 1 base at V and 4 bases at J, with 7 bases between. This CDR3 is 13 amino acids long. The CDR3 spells CASSPQGRTEAFF. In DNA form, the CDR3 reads TGTGCCAGCTCACCACAGGGACGCACTGAAGCTTTCTTT.

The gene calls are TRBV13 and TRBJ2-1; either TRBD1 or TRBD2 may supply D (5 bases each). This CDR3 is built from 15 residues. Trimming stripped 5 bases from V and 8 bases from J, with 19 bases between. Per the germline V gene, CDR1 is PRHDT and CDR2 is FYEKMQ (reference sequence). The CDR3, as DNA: TGTGCCAGCAGCCTCGGCAGGGACCAGCCATATGAGCAGTTCTTC. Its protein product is CASSLGRDQPYEQFF. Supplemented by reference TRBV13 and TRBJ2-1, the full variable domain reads AAGVIQSPRHLIKEKRETATLKCYPIPRHDTVYWYQQGPGQDPQFLISFYEKMQSDKGSIPDRFSAQQFSDYHSELNMSSLELGDSALYFCASSLGRDQPYEQFFGPGTRLTVL.

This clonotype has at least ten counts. DNA of the CDR3: TGTGCCAGCAAGGGGGAGACCCAGTACTTC. Its protein is CASKGETQYF. This sequence joins TRBV12-3 or TRBV12-4 and TRBJ2-5, with D tentatively TRBD1 (5 bases). The CDR3 is made up of 10 amino acids. Trimming took off 7 bases at V and 5 bases at J, with 5 bases between the two ends.

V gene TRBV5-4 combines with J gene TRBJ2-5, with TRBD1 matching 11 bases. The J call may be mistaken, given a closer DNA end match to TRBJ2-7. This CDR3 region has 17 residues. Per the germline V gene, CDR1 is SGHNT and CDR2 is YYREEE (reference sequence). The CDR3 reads CASSLGHNGQGAYEQYF. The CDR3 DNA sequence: TGTGCCAGCAGCTTGGGACACAATGGACAGGGGGCGTACGAGCAGTACTTC.

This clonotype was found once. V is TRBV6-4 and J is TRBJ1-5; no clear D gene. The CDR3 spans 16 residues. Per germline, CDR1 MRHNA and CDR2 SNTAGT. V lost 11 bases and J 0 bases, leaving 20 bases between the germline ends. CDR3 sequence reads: CARPGSGRYSNQPQHF. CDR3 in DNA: TGTGCCCGGCCCGGCAGCGGGAGGTATAGCAATCAGCCCCAGCATTTT.

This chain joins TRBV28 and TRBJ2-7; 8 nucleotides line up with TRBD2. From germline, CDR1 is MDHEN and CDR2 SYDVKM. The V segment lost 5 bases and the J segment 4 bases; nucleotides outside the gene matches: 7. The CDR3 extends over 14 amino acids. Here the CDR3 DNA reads TGTGCCAGCAGTCCACGGGGGGGAGGTTACGAGCAGTACTTC. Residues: CASSPRGGGYEQYF.